These 19 T cell receptor beta chains were sequenced from one sample in a study of B cell selection in AIRE deficiency. CD4+CD127+ cells were sorted as the conventional CD4 T cells. Sequencing used immunoSEQ multiplex PCR; TCRdb keeps in-frame clones, though not all of them. Here the sample spans 23,000 or so clones, about 95% being singletons. Sequencing used CD4+CD127+ conventional T cells sorted from PBMCs. Receptors originate from a human donor in good health.

The chain carries TRBV6-4 and TRBJ1-1, with D possibly TRBD1 on 6 matching bases. CDR1 is MRHNA and CDR2 is SNTAGT in the germline V gene. With 6 bases removed from V and 4 bases from J, the gap between germline ends came to 15 bases. CDR3 size: 14 residues. The CDR3 loop reads CASSRNREGTEAFF. The DNA of the CDR3 is TGTGCCAGCAGCCGTAACAGGGAGGGCACTGAAGCTTTCTTT.

The chain has TRBV2 and TRBJ1-1, with D perhaps TRBD1 (5 bases). Germline V gene sequence: CDR1 SNHLY, CDR2 FYNNEI. The CDR3 extends over 15 amino acids. Between the trimmed V and J ends, which lost 4 bases and 4 bases, there was a span of 16 bases. The CDR3 sequence: CASSGGQGAVTEAFF. CDR3 DNA: TGTGCCAGCAGTGGGGGTCAAGGGGCGGTCACTGAAGCTTTCTTT.

This clone was recorded a few times. The chain joins TRBV27 to TRBJ1-6, with a possible D match to TRBD1 (5 bases). The CDR3 consists of 16 residues. V lost 5 bases to trimming and J lost 7 bases, with 18 bases between them. Germline V gives CDR1 MNHEY, CDR2 SMNVEV (reference sequence). In DNA form, the CDR3 reads TGTGCCAGCAGTCCCGGTGGGGAACGGGGGAATTCACCCCTCCACTTT. It encodes CASSPGGERGNSPLHF.

This chain connects TRBV2 to TRBJ1-6, with D perhaps matching TRBD1 (5 bases). The V and J ends lost 6 bases and 4 bases respectively, with 10 bases between them. The germline V gene encodes CDR1 SNHLY and CDR2 FYNNEI. This CDR3 region has 14 residues. The CDR3: CASSRDSYNSPLHF. The CDR3 nucleotides read TGTGCCAGCAGCCGGGACTCATATAATTCACCCCTCCACTTT.

CDR3 residues: CASRSFQSGSFHNEQFF. The CDR3 nucleotides read TGTGCCAGCAGGTCCTTCCAAAGCGGTTCTTTCCACAATGAGCAGTTCTTC. The V call is TRBV27, the J call TRBJ2-1; a possible D gene is TRBD2 (5 bases). The CDR3 is 17 residues long. Germline loops: CDR1 MNHEY, CDR2 SMNVEV (reference sequence). Trimming took 6 bases from V and 5 from J, leaving 23 bases between them.

The rearrangement uses TRBV11-2 and TRBJ1-4; possibly TRBD1 for D (5 bases). CDR1 SGHAT and CDR2 FQNNGV come from the germline V gene. The CDR3 has 16 residues. V gave up 1 base and J gave up 10 bases, with 19 bases separating them. The CDR3 nucleotides read TGTGCCAGCAGCTTAGTAAACCGGGATATGGGGGGAAAACTGTTTTTT. Amino acids: CASSLVNRDMGGKLFF. Full variable domain (outside the CDR3, taken from reference TRBV11-2 and TRBJ1-4): EAGVAQSPRYKIIEKRQSVAFWCNPISGHATLYWYQQILGQGPKLLIQFQNNGVVDDSQLPKDRFSAERLKGVDSTLKIQPAKLEDSAVYLCASSLVNRDMGGKLFFGSGTQLSVL.

This chain connects TRBV7-3 to TRBJ2-7; D is perhaps TRBD1 (6 bases). Per the germline V gene, CDR1 is SGHTA and CDR2 is FQGTGA. The CDR3 loop spans 12 amino acids. V lost 5 bases and J lost 6, with 11 bases in between. The CDR3 is CASSPIGGEQYF. The CDR3 DNA follows: TGTGCCAGCAGCCCCATAGGGGGCGAGCAGTACTTC. Complete variable domain (other parts from reference TRBV7-3 and TRBJ2-7): GAGVSQTPSNKVTEKGKYVELRCDPISGHTALYWYRQSLGQGPEFLIYFQGTGAADDSGLPNDRFFAVRPEGSVSTLKIQRTERGDSAVYLCASSPIGGEQYFGPGTRLTVT.

This chain joins TRBV7-7 and TRBJ2-5; 14 bases line up with TRBD2. V gave up 6 bases and J gave up 4 bases; unmatched junction bases: 7. CDR3 length: 16 amino acids. Germline V gene data show CDR1 as SSHAT and CDR2 as FNYEAQ (reference sequence). CDR3 in amino acids: CASRSGTSGGAETQYF. The CDR3 nucleotides read TGTGCCAGCAGGAGTGGGACTAGCGGGGGAGCAGAGACCCAGTACTTC.

CDR3 nucleotides: TGTGCCAGCGACATAGGGGGAACAGGGGCAGATACGCAGTATTTT. As protein: CASDIGGTGADTQYF. This chain uses TRBV28 with TRBJ2-3, with 7 bases that match TRBD1. Germline CDR1 and CDR2: MDHEN and SYDVKM. V was clipped by 8 bases and J by 4 bases; unmatched bases: 12. CDR3 length: 15 residues.

This clone appeared a few times. The DNA for the CDR3 is TGTGCCTGGAGTCGAGGACAGGGAGGGAACACCGGGGAGCTGTTTTTT. This gives the protein CAWSRGQGGNTGELFF. This chain links TRBV30 with TRBJ2-2, with TRBD1 identical over 8 bases. The germline gives CDR1 GTSNPN, CDR2 SVGIG (reference sequence). This CDR3 comprises 16 residues. Trimming took 2 bases from V and 1 from J; bases not matched to a gene: 6.

The chain uses TRBV2 and TRBJ1-6; D is perhaps TRBD1 (5 bases). The germline V gene has CDR1 SNHLY and CDR2 FYNNEI. The CDR3 is 15 residues long. V lost 5 bases, J lost 6 bases, and 14 bases lay in between. The CDR3: CASSMDTPPNSPLHF. CDR3 nucleotides: TGTGCCAGCAGTATGGACACCCCGCCTAATTCACCCCTCCACTTT.

This chain joins TRBV7-9 and TRBJ2-1; 16 nucleotides align to TRBD2. The CDR3 is 17 residues long. The trim removed 5 bases at V and 8 bases at J, leaving 9 bases unmatched. Germline CDR1 is SEHNR and CDR2 is FQNEAQ (reference sequence). This CDR3 is CASSRAGTSGGEDEQFF. CDR3 in DNA: TGTGCCAGCAGCCGTGCCGGGACTAGCGGGGGGGAGGATGAGCAGTTCTTC.

This clone has a handful of counts. The chain joins TRBV5-1 to TRBJ2-1; D may be TRBD2 (5 bases). V gave up 4 bases and J gave up 7 bases, with 18 bases separating them. Germline V lookup: CDR1 SGHRS, CDR2 YFSETQ. This CDR3 comprises 15 residues. The CDR3 spells CASSGVGGHGNEQFF. The DNA for the CDR3 is TGCGCCAGCAGCGGGGTTGGCGGGCATGGGAATGAGCAGTTCTTC.

V usage is TRBV6-6 and J usage is TRBJ2-2, with D unresolved. Looked up from germline, CDR1 is MNHNY and CDR2 is SVGAGI (reference sequence). There are 12 residues in the CDR3. V was trimmed by 5 bases and J by 2 bases, leaving 3 bases between them. The CDR3 region is CASSTNTGELFF. DNA for the CDR3: TGTGCCAGCAGTACCAACACCGGGGAGCTGTTTTTT.

The genes are TRBV5-1 and TRBJ1-5, with 9 bases matching TRBD1. The germline gives CDR1 SGHRS, CDR2 YFSETQ. The CDR3 loop spans 18 amino acids. Trimming removed 0 bases from V and 2 bases from J; junction bases left unmatched: 9. The CDR3 region is CASSLAFTGGCGNQPQHF. The CDR3 region has the DNA TGCGCCAGCAGCTTGGCCTTCACAGGGGGCTGTGGCAATCAGCCCCAGCATTTT.

J is TRBJ1-6 and V is TRBV27; 9 bases align to TRBD1. The V segment lost 0 bases and the J segment 5 bases; nucleotides outside the gene matches: 5. CDR1 is MNHEY and CDR2 is SMNVEV in the germline V gene (reference sequence). The CDR3 contains 17 residues. The CDR3 nucleotides read TGTGCCAGCAGTTTATCTCGGACAGGGGCCAATAATTCACCCCTCCACTTT. This encodes CASSLSRTGANNSPLHF.

The gene calls are TRBV19 and TRBJ2-2; 12 nucleotides line up with TRBD2. V was clipped by 3 bases and J by 9 bases; unmatched bases: 5. The germline CDR1 and CDR2 sequences are LNHDA and SQIVND (reference sequence). This CDR3 has 15 residues. CDR3 amino acids: CASSMTSGSVRELFF. The CDR3 bases are TGTGCCAGTAGTATGACTAGCGGGAGTGTAAGGGAGCTGTTTTTT.

The chain is built from TRBV18 and TRBJ2-1; 12 bases line up with TRBD2. The CDR3 consists of 15 residues. V gave up 6 bases and J gave up 4 bases; unmatched junction bases: 4. Germline loops: CDR1 KGHSH, CDR2 LQKENI. The CDR3 protein is CASSPGTSGYNEQFF. The CDR3 DNA reads TGTGCCAGCTCGCCCGGGACTAGCGGGTACAATGAGCAGTTCTTC.

Concerning this clone: Other DNA sequences from this sample encode an identical CDR3 as well. The gene calls are TRBV2 and TRBJ2-1; 10 bases are shared with TRBD2. This CDR3 spans 15 amino acids. Germline V gives CDR1 SNHLY, CDR2 FYNNEI. Trimming at V came to 9 bases and at J to 9 bases, leaving 14 bases not matched to a gene. The CDR3 DNA is TGTGCCAGATCACCGGGACTAGCGCTTGGGGGTGAGCAGTTCTTC. This translates into CARSPGLALGGEQFF.